What follows describes a single T cell receptor beta chain. Its antigen is not identified. This sample is drawn from a study of monozygotic twins with inflammatory bowel disease. The study, taken as a whole, reports: Support was absent for any single strong signal or clonotype linked to IBD.

The CDR3 length is 15 residues. Germline CDR1 and CDR2: SGHTA and FQGTGA. For every sample, eight separate reactions were used to make cDNA. UMIs that included a 6-nucleotide sample barcode were added by template switching, which took place during cDNA synthesis. After re-calling the 5' RACE reads, TCRdb lists one entry per CDR3 protein, DNA absent. This table holds approximately 85,000 distinct CDR3 sequences. Source material: blood. The chain couples TRBV7-3 to TRBJ1-4; the D gene TCRdb calls, TRBD1, cannot be checked with no DNA. The receptor was derived from a human donor with ulcerative colitis or Crohn's disease, or a healthy co-twin of an affected twin (not recorded which). This chain's CDR3 is CASTSQTGTNEKLFF.